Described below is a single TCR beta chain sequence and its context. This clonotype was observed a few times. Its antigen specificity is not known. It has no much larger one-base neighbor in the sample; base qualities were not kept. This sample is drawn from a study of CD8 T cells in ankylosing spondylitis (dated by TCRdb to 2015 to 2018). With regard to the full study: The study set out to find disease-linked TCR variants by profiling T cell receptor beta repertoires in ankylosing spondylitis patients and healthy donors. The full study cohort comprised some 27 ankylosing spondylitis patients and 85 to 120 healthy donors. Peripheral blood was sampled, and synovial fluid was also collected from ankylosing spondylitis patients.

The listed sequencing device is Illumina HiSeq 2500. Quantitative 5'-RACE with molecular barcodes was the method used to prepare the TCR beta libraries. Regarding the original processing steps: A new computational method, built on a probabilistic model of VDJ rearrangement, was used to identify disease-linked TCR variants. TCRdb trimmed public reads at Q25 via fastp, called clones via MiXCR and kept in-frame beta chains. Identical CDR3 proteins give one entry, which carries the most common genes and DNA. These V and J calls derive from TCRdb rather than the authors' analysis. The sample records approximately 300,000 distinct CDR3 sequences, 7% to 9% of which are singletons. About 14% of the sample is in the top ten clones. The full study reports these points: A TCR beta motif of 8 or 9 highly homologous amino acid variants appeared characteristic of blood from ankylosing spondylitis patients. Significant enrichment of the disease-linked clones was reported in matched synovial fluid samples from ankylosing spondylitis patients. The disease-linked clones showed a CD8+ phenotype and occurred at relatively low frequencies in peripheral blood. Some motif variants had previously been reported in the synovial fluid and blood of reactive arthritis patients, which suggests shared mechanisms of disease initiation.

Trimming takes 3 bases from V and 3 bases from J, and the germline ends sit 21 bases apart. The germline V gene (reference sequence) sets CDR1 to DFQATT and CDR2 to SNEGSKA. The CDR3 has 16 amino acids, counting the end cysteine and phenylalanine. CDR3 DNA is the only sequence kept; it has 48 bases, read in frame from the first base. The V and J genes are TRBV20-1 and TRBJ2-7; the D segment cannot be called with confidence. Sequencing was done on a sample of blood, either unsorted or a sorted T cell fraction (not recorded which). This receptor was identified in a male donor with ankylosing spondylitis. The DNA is TGCAGTGCTAGCAGAGGACCAGAACGTTGTGGCTACGAGCAGTACTTC. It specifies CSASRGPERCGYEQYF.